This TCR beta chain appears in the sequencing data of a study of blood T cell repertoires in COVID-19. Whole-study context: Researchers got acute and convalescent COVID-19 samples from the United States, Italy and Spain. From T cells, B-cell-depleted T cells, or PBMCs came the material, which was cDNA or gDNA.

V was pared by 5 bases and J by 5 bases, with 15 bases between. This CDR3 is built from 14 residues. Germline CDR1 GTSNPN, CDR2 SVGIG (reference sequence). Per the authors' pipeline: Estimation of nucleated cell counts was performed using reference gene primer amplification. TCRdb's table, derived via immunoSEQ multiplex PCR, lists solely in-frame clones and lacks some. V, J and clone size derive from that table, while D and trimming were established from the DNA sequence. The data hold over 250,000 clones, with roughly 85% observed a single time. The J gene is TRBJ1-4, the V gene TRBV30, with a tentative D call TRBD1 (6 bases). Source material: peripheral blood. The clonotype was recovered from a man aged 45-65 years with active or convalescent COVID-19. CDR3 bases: TGTGCCTGGGCAGAGACAGGCCGAAATGAAAAACTGTTTTTT. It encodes CAWAETGRNEKLFF.